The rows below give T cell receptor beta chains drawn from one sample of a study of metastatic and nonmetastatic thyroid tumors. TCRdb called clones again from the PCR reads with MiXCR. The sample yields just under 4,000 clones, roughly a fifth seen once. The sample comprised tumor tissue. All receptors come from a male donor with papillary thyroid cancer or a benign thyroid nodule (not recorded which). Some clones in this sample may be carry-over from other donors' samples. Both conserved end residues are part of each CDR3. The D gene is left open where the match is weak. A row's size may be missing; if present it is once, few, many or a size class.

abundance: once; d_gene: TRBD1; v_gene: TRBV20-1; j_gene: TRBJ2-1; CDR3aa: CSARDGSGGRNEQFF; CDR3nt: TGCAGTGCTAGAGATGGGTCAGGGGGCCGAAATGAGCAGTTCTTC
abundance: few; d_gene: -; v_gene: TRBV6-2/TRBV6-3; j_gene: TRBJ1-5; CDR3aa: CASSYGQQPQHF; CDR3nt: TGTGCCAGCAGTTATGGACAACAGCCCCAGCATTTT
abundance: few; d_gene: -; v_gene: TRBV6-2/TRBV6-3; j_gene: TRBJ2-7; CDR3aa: CASIYPLADYEQYF; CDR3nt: TGTGCCAGCATTTACCCGTTGGCAGACTACGAGCAGTACTTC
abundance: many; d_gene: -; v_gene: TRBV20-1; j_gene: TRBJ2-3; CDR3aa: CSAYGYLATDTQYF; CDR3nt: TGCAGTGCGTACGGGTACCTAGCCACAGATACGCAGTATTTT
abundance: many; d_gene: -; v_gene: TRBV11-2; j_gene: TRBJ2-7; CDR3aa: CASSNTYEQYF; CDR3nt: TGTGCCAGCAGCAATACCTACGAGCAGTACTTC
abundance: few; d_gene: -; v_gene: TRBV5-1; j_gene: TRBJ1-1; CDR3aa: CASSPDGNTEAFF; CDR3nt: TGCGCCAGCAGCCCTGACGGAAACACTGAAGCTTTCTTT
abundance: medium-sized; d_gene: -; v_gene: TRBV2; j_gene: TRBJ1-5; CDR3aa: CASSRQRSNQPQHF; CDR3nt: TGTGCCAGCAGTCGACAAAGGAGCAATCAGCCCCAGCATTTT
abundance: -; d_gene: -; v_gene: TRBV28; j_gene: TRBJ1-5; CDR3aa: CASSLQGFGNQPQHF; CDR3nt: TGTGCCAGCAGTTTACAGGGGTTCGGCAATCAGCCCCAGCATTTT
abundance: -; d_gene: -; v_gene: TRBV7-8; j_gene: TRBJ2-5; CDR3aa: CASSLAALQGETQYF; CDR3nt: TGTGCCAGCAGCTTAGCCGCACTACAGGGAGAGACCCAGTACTTC
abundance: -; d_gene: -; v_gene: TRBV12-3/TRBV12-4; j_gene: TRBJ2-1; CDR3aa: CASSLLGENNEQFF; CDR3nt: TGTGCCAGCAGTTTATTGGGGGAGAACAATGAGCAGTTCTTC
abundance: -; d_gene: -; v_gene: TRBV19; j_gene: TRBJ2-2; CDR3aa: CASSFYTGELFF; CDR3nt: TGTGCCAGTAGTTTCTACACCGGGGAGCTGTTTTTT
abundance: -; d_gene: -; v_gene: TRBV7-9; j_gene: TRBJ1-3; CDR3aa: CASSPRTPTGNTIYF; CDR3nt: TGTGCCAGCAGCCCCAGGACCCCCACTGGAAACACCATATATTTT
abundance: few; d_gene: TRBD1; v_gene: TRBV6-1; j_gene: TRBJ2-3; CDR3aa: CASRTGGVTDTQYF; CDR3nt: TGTGCCAGCAGGACAGGGGGAGTAACAGATACGCAGTATTTT
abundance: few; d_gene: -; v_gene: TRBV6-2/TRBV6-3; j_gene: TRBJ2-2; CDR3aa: CASSYAPWFLGELFF; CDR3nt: TGTGCCAGCAGTTACGCCCCATGGTTCCTCGGGGAGCTGTTTTTT
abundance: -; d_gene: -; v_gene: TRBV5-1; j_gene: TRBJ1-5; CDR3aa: CASSPGTDSNQPQHF; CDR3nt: TGCGCCAGCAGCCCGGGGACCGATAGCAATCAGCCCCAGCATTTT
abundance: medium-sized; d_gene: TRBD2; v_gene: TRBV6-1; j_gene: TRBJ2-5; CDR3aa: CASSVSAGFYGTQYF; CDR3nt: TGTGCCAGCAGTGTATCAGCGGGGTTCTATGGGACCCAGTACTTC
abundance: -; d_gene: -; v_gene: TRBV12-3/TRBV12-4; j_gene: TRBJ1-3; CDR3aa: CANSYEFGLGMSSGNTIYF; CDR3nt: TGTGCCAACAGTTACGAGTTCGGGTTGGGTATGTCATCTGGAAACACCATATATTTT
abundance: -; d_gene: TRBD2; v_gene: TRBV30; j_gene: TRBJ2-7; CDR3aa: CAWSVTVAGEQYF; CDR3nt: TGTGCCTGGAGTGTAACGGTAGCGGGCGAGCAGTACTTC
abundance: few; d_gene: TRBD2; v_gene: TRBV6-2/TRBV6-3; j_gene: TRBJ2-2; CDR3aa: CASSVGLAAAGTGELFF; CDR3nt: TGTGCCAGCAGTGTCGGACTAGCGGCCGCCGGCACCGGGGAGCTGTTTTTT
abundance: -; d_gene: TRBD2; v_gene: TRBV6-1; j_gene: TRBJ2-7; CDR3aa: CASSLKGTSSYEQYF; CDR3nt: TGTGCCAGCAGTCTAAAAGGGACTAGTAGTTACGAGCAGTACTTC
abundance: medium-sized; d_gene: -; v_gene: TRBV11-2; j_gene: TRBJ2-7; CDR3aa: CASSFGAGYEQYF; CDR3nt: TGTGCCAGCAGCTTCGGGGCAGGCTACGAGCAGTACTTC
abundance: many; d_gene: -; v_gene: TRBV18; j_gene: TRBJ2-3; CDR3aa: CASSPDYLSTDTQYF; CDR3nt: TGTGCCAGCTCCCCCGACTACCTTAGCACAGATACGCAGTATTTT
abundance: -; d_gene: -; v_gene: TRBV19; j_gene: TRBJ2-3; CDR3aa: CASSSIAASTDTQYF; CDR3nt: TGTGCCAGTAGTTCTATAGCGGCAAGCACAGATACGCAGTATTTT
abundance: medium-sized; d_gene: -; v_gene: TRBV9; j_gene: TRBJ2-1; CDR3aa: CASSVRASSYNEQFF; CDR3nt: TGTGCCAGCAGCGTGAGGGCAAGCTCCTACAATGAGCAGTTCTTC
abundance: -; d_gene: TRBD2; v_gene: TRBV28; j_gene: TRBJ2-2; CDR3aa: CASSLPPNGFSGRPTGELFF; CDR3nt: TGTGCCAGCAGTTTGCCCCCCAACGGTTTCAGCGGGAGACCGACCGGGGAGCTGTTTTTT
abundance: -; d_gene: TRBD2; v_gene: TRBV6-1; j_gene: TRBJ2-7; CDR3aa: CASSELVGGPHEQYF; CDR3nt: TGTGCCAGCAGTGAACTAGTGGGAGGGCCGCACGAGCAGTACTTC
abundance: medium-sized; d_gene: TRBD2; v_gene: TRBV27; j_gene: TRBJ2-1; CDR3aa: CASSFGAERGSEQFF; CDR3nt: TGTGCCAGCAGTTTCGGGGCCGAGCGCGGGAGTGAGCAGTTCTTC
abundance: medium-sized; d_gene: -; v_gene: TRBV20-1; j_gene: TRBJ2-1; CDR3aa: CSARAPIYGDGSSYNEQFF; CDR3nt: TGCAGTGCTAGAGCCCCTATCTATGGTGATGGAAGCTCCTACAATGAGCAGTTCTTC
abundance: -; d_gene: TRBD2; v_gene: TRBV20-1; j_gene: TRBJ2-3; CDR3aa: CSANGLAGTDTQYF; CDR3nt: TGCAGTGCTAACGGACTAGCGGGCACAGATACGCAGTATTTT
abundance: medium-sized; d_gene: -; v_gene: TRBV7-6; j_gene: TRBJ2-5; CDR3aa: CASSLLLGTSQETQYF; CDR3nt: TGTGCCAGCAGCTTGCTTCTTGGGACTTCCCAAGAGACCCAGTACTTC
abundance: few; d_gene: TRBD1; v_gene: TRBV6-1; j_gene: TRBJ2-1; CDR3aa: CASSRRDSSYNEQFF; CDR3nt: TGTGCCAGCAGTCGCCGGGACAGCTCCTACAATGAGCAGTTCTTC
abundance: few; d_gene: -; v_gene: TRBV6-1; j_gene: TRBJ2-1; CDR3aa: CASAIASYNEQFF; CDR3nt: TGTGCCAGCGCAATAGCCAGCTACAATGAGCAGTTCTTC
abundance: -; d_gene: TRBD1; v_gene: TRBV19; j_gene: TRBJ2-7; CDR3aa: CASRASGQGHYQYF; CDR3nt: TGTGCCAGTAGAGCTTCGGGACAGGGCCACTATCAGTACTTC
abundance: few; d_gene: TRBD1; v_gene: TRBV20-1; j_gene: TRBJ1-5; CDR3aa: CSARANRGNQPQHF; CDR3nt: TGCAGTGCTAGAGCGAACAGGGGAAATCAGCCCCAGCATTTT
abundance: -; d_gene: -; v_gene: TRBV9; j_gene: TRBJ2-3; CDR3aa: CASSAGTYSTDTQYF; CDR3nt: TGTGCCAGCAGCGCCGGGACATATAGCACAGATACGCAGTATTTT
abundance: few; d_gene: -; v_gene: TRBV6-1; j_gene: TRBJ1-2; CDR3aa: CASMRDSPASYCYTF; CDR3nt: TGTGCCAGCATGAGGGATAGCCCCGCGAGCTATTGCTACACCTTC
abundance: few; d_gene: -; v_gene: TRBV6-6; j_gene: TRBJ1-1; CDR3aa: CASSYGGWSEAFF; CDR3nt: TGTGCCAGCAGTTACGGGGGGTGGTCTGAAGCTTTCTTT
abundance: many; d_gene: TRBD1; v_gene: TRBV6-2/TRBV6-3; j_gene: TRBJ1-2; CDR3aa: CASSYSDRGVYGYTF; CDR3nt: TGTGCCAGCAGTTACTCCGACAGGGGGGTCTATGGCTACACCTTC
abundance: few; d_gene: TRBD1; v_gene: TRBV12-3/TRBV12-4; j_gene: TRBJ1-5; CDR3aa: CASSYRGTRSNQPQHF; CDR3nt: TGTGCCAGCAGTTACAGGGGTACGCGGAGCAATCAGCCCCAGCATTTT
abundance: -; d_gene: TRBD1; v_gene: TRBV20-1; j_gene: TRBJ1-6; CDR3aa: CSARETGGQSPLHF; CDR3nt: TGCAGTGCTAGAGAGACAGGGGGGCAGTCACCCCTCCACTTT
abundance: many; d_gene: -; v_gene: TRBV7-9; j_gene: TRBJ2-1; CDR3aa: CASSLSPSGINEQFF; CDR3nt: TGTGCCAGCAGCTTATCCCCAAGCGGCATTAATGAGCAGTTCTTC
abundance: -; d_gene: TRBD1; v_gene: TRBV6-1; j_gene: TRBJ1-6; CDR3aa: CASSGQGMGNSPLHF; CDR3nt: TGTGCCAGCAGTGGACAGGGGATGGGTAATTCACCCCTCCACTTT
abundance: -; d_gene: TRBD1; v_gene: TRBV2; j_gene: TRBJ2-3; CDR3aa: CASSARRQGTVWASTDTQYF; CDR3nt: TGTGCCAGCAGTGCCCGTAGACAGGGGACGGTATGGGCTAGCACAGATACGCAGTATTTT
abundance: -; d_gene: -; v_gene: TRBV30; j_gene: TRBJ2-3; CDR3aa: CAWLGGTDTQYF; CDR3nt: TGTGCCTGGTTAGGTGGAACAGATACGCAGTATTTT
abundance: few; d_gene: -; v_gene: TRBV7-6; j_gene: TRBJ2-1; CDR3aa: CASSSQVDEQFF; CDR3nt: TGTGCCAGCAGCAGTCAGGTAGATGAGCAGTTCTTC
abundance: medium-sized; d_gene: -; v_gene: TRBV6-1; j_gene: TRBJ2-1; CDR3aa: CASSDNSLVLVRNEQFF; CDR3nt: TGTGCCAGCAGTGATAATTCCCTAGTTTTGGTTAGAAATGAGCAGTTCTTC
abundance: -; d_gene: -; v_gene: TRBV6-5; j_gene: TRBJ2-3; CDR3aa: CASSDSAGRADTQYF; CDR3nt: TGTGCCAGCAGTGACTCGGCGGGAAGGGCAGATACGCAGTATTTT
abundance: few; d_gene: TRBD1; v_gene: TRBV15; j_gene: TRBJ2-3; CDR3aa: CATSRGDRGADTQYF; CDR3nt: TGTGCCACCAGCAGAGGGGACAGGGGCGCAGATACGCAGTATTTT
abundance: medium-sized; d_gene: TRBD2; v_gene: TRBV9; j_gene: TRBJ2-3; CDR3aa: CASSVSGGFTDTQYF; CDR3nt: TGTGCCAGCAGCGTTTCGGGGGGGTTCACAGATACGCAGTATTTT
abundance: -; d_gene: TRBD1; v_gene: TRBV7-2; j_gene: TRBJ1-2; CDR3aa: CASSQDRGQDGYTF; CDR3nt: TGTGCCAGCAGCCAGGACAGGGGGCAGGATGGCTACACCTTC